This T cell receptor beta chain appears in the sequencing data of a study of blood T cell repertoires in COVID-19. Germline-derived CDR1 and CDR2 are WSHSY and SAAADI. Trimming cost V 5 bases and J 5 bases; bases outside gene matches: 2. The CDR3 sequence is 13 residues long. Participants were aged about 18 to 100 years, lived in over 20 US areas, and enrolled virtually. Categorization into cohorts depended on clinical history that participants reported. Libraries were prepared by immunoSEQ multiplex PCR; TCRdb keeps only in-frame clonotypes and omits some of them. The table lists approximately 200,000 clones, 85% to 90% of them singletons.

Sequencing used PBMCs or T cells enriched from blood (not recorded which). The sequence was collected from a woman younger than 30 in a cohort exposed to, infected with or recovered from COVID-19 (not recorded which). This chain joins TRBV10-2 and TRBJ1-5, with 8 bases fitting TRBD1. The CDR3 bases are TGCGCCAGCAGTACACAGGGGGATCAGCCCCAGCATTTT. This codes for CASSTQGDQPQHF.